This TCR beta chain was sequenced during a study of blood T cell repertoires in COVID-19 (dated by TCRdb to the early 2020s). For context, the study as a whole: Samples from collaborators originated in the United States, Italy and Spain and spanned both the acute and convalescent phases of COVID-19. The prospective study material was composed of cDNA or gDNA derived from T cells, B-cell-depleted T cells, or PBMCs. The dataset comprised deeply sampled blood TCRbeta repertoires from subjects exposed to, actively infected with, or recovered from COVID-19. A freely available public database, intended as a resource for researchers studying the immune response to SARS-CoV-2, is where the repertoires were released. Samples came from the ongoing ImmuneRACE study (first 160 participants) plus 1,254 subjects from 6 global collaborators. A de-identified subject ID, COVID-19 status, age in years and sex were almost always included in the sample metadata. Where available, HLA class I and class II types were obtained from metadata supplied by the sample provider rather than from assay-based typing.

Broader findings and caveats from the paper: How much clinical and demographic metadata was included differed by source and by participant, and the metadata was provided uncurated.

The immunoSEQ Assay, a bias-controlled multiplex PCR, was used to amplify TCRbeta CDR3 regions from genomic DNA. The original pipeline was this. The number of nucleated cells in each sample was estimated by amplification of reference gene primers within the assay. Sequence reads were collapsed and filtered to measure the absolute abundance of every unique TCRbeta CDR3 rearrangement. For each sample, productive Simpson clonality was calculated as the square root of Simpson's diversity index over productive rearrangements. Drawn from immuneACCESS, this table holds only the in-frame rearrangements with V and J called that TCRdb kept. Clones are partly lost; checked studies trace under half to an unresolved V gene and leave the rest unexplained. V and J calls and clone size follow that table, whereas D and trimming were derived from the DNA. This sample has hundreds of thousands of clones in its table, and 70% to 90% of those were observed once. Over 2% of the sample is in the top ten clones.

As for this clone: The clone's antigen remains unknown. The record has no base qualities; no much larger clone is one base away.

Trimming costs V 2 bases and J 0 bases, and their ends lie 12 bases apart. Its CDR3 holds 17 amino acids, cysteine through phenylalanine. Left in the record is the CDR3 DNA by itself, 51 bases read in frame from the first base. Looking up the germline V gene (reference sequence) yields CDR1 SGHKS and CDR2 YYEKEE. Participants in the prospective study were aged about 18 to 95 years, lived in about two dozen United States geographic areas, and enrolled through a virtual design. Cohort assignment in the prospective study relied on participant-reported clinical history from a screening survey and a study questionnaire. Recovered participants in ImmuneRACE Cohort 3 were defined by two consecutive negative NP/OP PCR tests, clearance by a healthcare professional, or resolution of symptoms. Each participant in the prospective study had whole blood, serum and a nasopharyngeal or oropharyngeal swab collected by mobile phlebotomists. Additional blood draws and questionnaires over a 2-month period could optionally be provided by prospective study participants. Prospective study blood samples were shipped either frozen or at room temperature before DNA extraction.

This chain joins TRBV5-5 to TRBJ1-6, and possibly TRBD1, on 5 matching bases. The source of this sequence is a man in his thirties or forties who had recovered from COVID-19. The sample comprised PBMCs or T cells enriched from blood (not recorded which). The sequenced DNA is TGTGCCAGCAGCTTCACGACAGAAAGCTCCTATAATTCACCCCTCCACTTT. This codes for CASSFTTESSYNSPLHF.